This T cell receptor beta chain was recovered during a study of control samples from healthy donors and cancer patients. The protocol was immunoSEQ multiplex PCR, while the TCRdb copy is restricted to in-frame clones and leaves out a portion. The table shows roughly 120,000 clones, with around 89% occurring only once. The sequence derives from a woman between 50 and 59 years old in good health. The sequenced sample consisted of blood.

CDR3: CASSQTGARGGLDTQYF. DNA for the CDR3: TGTGCCAGCAGCCAGACCGGAGCGCGGGGAGGACTCGATACGCAGTATTTT. The genes are TRBV5-4 and TRBJ2-3, with D possibly TRBD2 on 6 matching bases. The CDR3 has 17 amino acids. Trimming cost V 4 bases and J 6 bases, with 24 bases left between them. CDR1 is SGHNT and CDR2 is YYREEE in the germline V gene (reference sequence). Full variable domain (rest looked up from reference TRBV5-4 and TRBJ2-3): ETGVTQSPTHLIKTRGQQVTLRCSSQSGHNTVSWYQQALGQGPQFIFQYYREEENGRGNFPPRFSGLQFPNYSSELNVNALELDDSALYLCASSQTGARGGLDTQYFGPGTRLTVL.